The 23 T cell receptor beta chains presented below share a single source sample, sequenced in a study of T-cell reconstitution after alpha-beta-depleted transplantation in children. Molecular barcoding with unique molecular identifiers was used for the TCRbeta library. TCRdb passed the PCR reads through MiXCR, listing each CDR3 protein once. The data show about 690,000 distinct CDR3 sequences, 16% seen once. The input for sequencing was PBMCs from the stem cell graft donor, taken from the stem cell graft. Source of these receptors: a human donor who donated a stem cell graft to a child with acute myeloid leukemia.

This clonotype came up a few times. The rearrangement joins TRBV19 to TRBJ2-3; TRBD2 might be the D (7 bases). Germline CDR1 and CDR2: LNHDA and SQIVND (reference sequence). Trimming cost V 8 bases and J 5 bases, with 11 bases left between them. This CDR3 region has 12 residues. CDR3 sequence: CASGGAGDTQYF. The CDR3 DNA follows: TGTGCCAGTGGGGGGGCAGGAGATACGCAGTATTTT.

This clonotype was seen ten or more times. The CDR3 region has the DNA TGTGCCAGTGGATGGGGCTCTGGGGCCAACGTCCTGACTTTC. Translated: CASGWGSGANVLTF. This chain links TRBV6-1 with TRBJ2-6; D is undetermined. The germline V and J ends were trimmed by 9 bases and 0 bases, with 9 bases remaining between them. Looked up from germline, CDR1 is MNHNS and CDR2 is SASEGT. The CDR3 sequence is 14 residues long.

The chain employs TRBV24-1 and TRBJ2-1; perhaps TRBD1 as D (6 bases). The CDR3 consists of 14 residues. Trimming pared 4 bases from V and 6 bases from J, leaving 12 bases between. CDR1 and CDR2 from the germline V gene are KGHDR and SFDVKD. CDR3 DNA: TGTGCCACCAGTGACCCGGGACATCGCAATGAGCAGTTCTTC. It specifies CATSDPGHRNEQFF.

This sequence joins TRBV5-5 and TRBJ1-5, with D unresolved. Germline loops: CDR1 SGHKS, CDR2 YYEKEE (reference sequence). Trimming removed 2 bases at V and 8 bases at J, with 17 bases between. The CDR3 is 15 residues long. The CDR3: CASSFDGLRSEPQHF. Here the CDR3 DNA reads TGTGCCAGCAGCTTCGACGGTCTGCGTTCGGAGCCCCAGCATTTT.

The V call is TRBV6-2 or TRBV6-3, the J call TRBJ1-2; no firm D call. The V gene lost 6 bases and the J gene lost 2 bases, with 13 bases spanning the gap. The CDR3 consists of 14 residues. Germline V gene lookup returns CDR1 MNHEY and CDR2 SVGEGT. The CDR3 DNA reads as TGTGCCAGCAGGGGGAGGCTATCCAACTATGGCTACACCTTC. Translation gives CASRGRLSNYGYTF.

The chain joins TRBV5-1 to TRBJ1-1; the D gene is possibly TRBD1 (5 bases). CDR1 SGHRS and CDR2 YFSETQ come from the germline V gene. V was cut by 4 bases and J by 5 bases, with 18 bases left in between. The CDR3 has 15 residues. The CDR3 coding sequence is TGCGCCAGCAGCCTGAATGCAGGGTTCGAGACTGAAGCTTTCTTT. This gives the protein CASSLNAGFETEAFF. Supplemented by reference TRBV5-1 and TRBJ1-1, the full variable domain reads KAGVTQTPRYLIKTRGQQVTLSCSPISGHRSVSWYQQTPGQGLQFLFEYFSETQRNKGNFPGRFSGRQFSNSRSEMNVSTLELGDSALYLCASSLNAGFETEAFFGQGTRLTVV.

This clonotype was picked up many times. The chain links TRBV29-1 to TRBJ2-1, with D unresolved. The CDR3 is 13 amino acids. V was shortened by 4 bases and J by 1 base, with 8 bases between the two germline ends. The germline gives CDR1 SQVTM, CDR2 ANQGSEA. CDR3 DNA: TGCAGCGTTGTAGGAGCGTCCTACAATGAGCAGTTCTTC. It specifies CSVVGASYNEQFF.

This clonotype occurred many times. The CDR3: CASSFRVQGAYNEQFF. The CDR3 DNA is TGTGCCAGCAGTTTCCGGGTCCAGGGCGCCTACAATGAGCAGTTCTTC. This chain connects TRBV6-5 to TRBJ2-1; perhaps TRBD1 as D (5 bases). The CDR3 sequence is 16 residues long. The germline V gene encodes CDR1 MNHEY and CDR2 SVGAGI. The V gene lost 4 bases and the J gene lost 2 bases, with 15 bases spanning the gap.

V gene TRBV4-1 combines with J gene TRBJ1-5, with D uncertain. Per the germline V gene, CDR1 is MGHRA and CDR2 is YSYEKL. The CDR3 extends over 15 amino acids. Trimming cost V 0 bases and J 0 bases, with 6 bases left between them. CDR3 sequence: CASSQDWVSNQPQHF. The CDR3 bases are TGCGCCAGCAGCCAAGATTGGGTTAGCAATCAGCCCCAGCATTTT.

The rearrangement links TRBV11-2 to TRBJ2-1; D is perhaps TRBD1 (5 bases). Trimming pared 5 bases from V and 9 bases from J, leaving 8 bases between. The CDR3 spans 11 residues. Germline loops: CDR1 SGHAT, CDR2 FQNNGV. The CDR3 reads CASSRQGEQFF. In nucleotides, the CDR3 is TGTGCCAGCAGCCGGCAGGGTGAGCAGTTCTTC.

The rearrangement joins TRBV24-1 to TRBJ2-1; a weak D match, TRBD2 (7 bases). Germline V CDR1 and CDR2: KGHDR, SFDVKD. The CDR3 runs to 15 residues. The V gene lost 0 bases and the J gene lost 7 bases, with 12 bases spanning the gap. The CDR3 here is CATSDLGGGRNEQFF. The CDR3 DNA reads as TGTGCCACCAGTGATTTGGGGGGGGGCCGGAATGAGCAGTTCTTC.

In this sample, this clonotype turned up many times. V and J are TRBV7-2 and TRBJ2-1; D is perhaps TRBD2 (5 bases). Germline CDR1 SGHTA, CDR2 FQGNSA. The CDR3 is 12 residues long. With 5 bases removed from V and 9 bases from J, the gap between germline ends came to 11 bases. The CDR3 DNA follows: TGTGCCAGCAGCCCCTTACGGGGTGAGCAGTTCTTC. It is translated as CASSPLRGEQFF.

This clonotype has at least ten counts. This rearrangement joins TRBV20-1 to TRBJ2-2; D remains unclear. CDR3 length equals 13 residues. The V end was cut by 4 bases, the J end by 2 bases, with 8 bases between. Germline-derived CDR1 and CDR2 are DFQATT and SNEGSKA (reference sequence). CDR3 nucleotide sequence: TGCAGTGCTACCTTCTATAACACCGGGGAGCTGTTTTTT. It yields the protein CSATFYNTGELFF.

This clonotype was found many times. V gene TRBV20-1 combines with J gene TRBJ2-1; no firm D call. Trimming removed 8 bases at V and 5 bases at J, with 13 bases between. The CDR3 loop spans 12 amino acids. The germline CDR1 and CDR2 sequences are DFQATT and SNEGSKA (reference sequence). This CDR3 is CSCEATNNEQFF. CDR3 DNA sequence: TGCAGTTGCGAAGCCACTAACAATGAGCAGTTCTTC.

This clonotype was seen ten or more times. The chain employs TRBV12-3 or TRBV12-4 and TRBJ2-1; no firm D call. This CDR3 is built from 15 residues. The V end was cut by 3 bases, the J end by 6 bases, with 15 bases between. The CDR3 reads CASSLRGGLRNEQFF. The CDR3, as DNA: TGTGCCAGCAGTTTGCGTGGTGGGCTACGCAATGAGCAGTTCTTC.

This clonotype was counted at least ten times. The CDR3: CASSLGGGGADTQYF. CDR3 nucleotides: TGTGCCAGCAGTCTGGGTGGCGGGGGGGCAGATACGCAGTATTTT. The rearrangement uses TRBV12-3 or TRBV12-4 and TRBJ2-3; 9 bases match TRBD2. Trimming cost V 5 bases and J 4 bases; bases outside gene matches: 7. The CDR3 is made up of 15 amino acids.

In its sample, this clonotype was seen many times. This chain connects TRBV15 to TRBJ1-1; no firm D call. The CDR3 length is 12 residues. Germline V gene sequence: CDR1 LNHNV, CDR2 YYDKDF (reference sequence). The V and J ends lost 0 bases and 12 bases respectively, with 11 bases between them. CDR3 loop: CATSREGFDTFF. CDR3 DNA sequence: TGTGCCACCAGCAGAGAGGGGTTCGATACTTTCTTT.

This chain joins TRBV5-1 and TRBJ1-1; 7 positions match TRBD1. The CDR3 loop spans 15 amino acids. After removal of 0 bases from V and 5 bases from J, the junction contained 7 bases not matched to a gene. Germline loops: CDR1 SGHRS, CDR2 YFSETQ. CDR3 coding DNA: TGCGCCAGCAGCTTGGAGGAGACAGGGCGAACTGAAGCTTTCTTT. The encoded protein is CASSLEETGRTEAFF.

This clonotype was seen many times. CDR3 amino acids: CASIPDGRANYGYTF. The CDR3 DNA reads as TGTGCCAGCATCCCCGACGGGAGAGCTAACTATGGCTACACCTTC. The chain couples TRBV6-5 to TRBJ1-2, with D hard to call. Germline CDR1 reads MNHEY; CDR2 reads SVGAGI. Trimming removed 7 bases from V and 0 bases from J, with 15 bases in between. The CDR3 is made up of 15 amino acids.

The chain couples TRBV2 to TRBJ2-2, with D possibly being TRBD2 (5 bases). Germline assignment: CDR1 SNHLY and CDR2 FYNNEI. Trimming took 4 bases from V and 5 from J, leaving 8 bases between them. This CDR3 is 13 amino acids long. CDR3 in DNA: TGTGCCAGCAGTGGTGAGGGAACCGGGGAGCTGTTTTTT. It codes for CASSGEGTGELFF. The entire variable domain, with the rest obtained from reference TRBV2 and TRBJ2-2, is as follows: EPEVTQTPSHQVTQMGQEVILRCVPISNHLYFYWYRQILGQKVEFLVSFYNNEISEKSEIFDDQFSVERPDGSNFTLKIRSTKLEDSAMYFCASSGEGTGELFFGEGSRLTVL.

The chain couples TRBV5-1 to TRBJ1-4; tentatively, D is TRBD1 (5 bases). V dropped 0 bases and J dropped 8 bases, with 11 bases sitting between them. The germline V gene has CDR1 SGHRS and CDR2 YFSETQ. The CDR3 has 14 residues. CDR3 nucleotide sequence: TGCGCCAGCAGCTTGGAGGGTAGGGGCGAAAAACTGTTTTTT. The encoded protein is CASSLEGRGEKLFF.

Written as DNA, the CDR3 is TGTGCCAGCAGCTTCGCCCTCGGTGAAGCTTTCTTT. Translated, it gives CASSFALGEAFF. The chain carries TRBV13 and TRBJ1-1; D uncertain. The CDR3 has 12 residues. Trimming stripped 3 bases from V and 7 bases from J, with 9 bases between. Looked up from germline, CDR1 is PRHDT and CDR2 is FYEKMQ (reference sequence).

This chain links TRBV27 with TRBJ1-6, with D possibly being TRBD1 (5 bases). Germline V gene sequence: CDR1 MNHEY, CDR2 SMNVEV (reference sequence). V shed 5 bases and J shed 6 bases, with 11 bases lying between them. This CDR3 region has 14 residues. The CDR3 reads CASSMGRANSPLHF. CDR3 in DNA: TGTGCCAGCAGTATGGGACGAGCTAATTCACCCCTCCACTTT.